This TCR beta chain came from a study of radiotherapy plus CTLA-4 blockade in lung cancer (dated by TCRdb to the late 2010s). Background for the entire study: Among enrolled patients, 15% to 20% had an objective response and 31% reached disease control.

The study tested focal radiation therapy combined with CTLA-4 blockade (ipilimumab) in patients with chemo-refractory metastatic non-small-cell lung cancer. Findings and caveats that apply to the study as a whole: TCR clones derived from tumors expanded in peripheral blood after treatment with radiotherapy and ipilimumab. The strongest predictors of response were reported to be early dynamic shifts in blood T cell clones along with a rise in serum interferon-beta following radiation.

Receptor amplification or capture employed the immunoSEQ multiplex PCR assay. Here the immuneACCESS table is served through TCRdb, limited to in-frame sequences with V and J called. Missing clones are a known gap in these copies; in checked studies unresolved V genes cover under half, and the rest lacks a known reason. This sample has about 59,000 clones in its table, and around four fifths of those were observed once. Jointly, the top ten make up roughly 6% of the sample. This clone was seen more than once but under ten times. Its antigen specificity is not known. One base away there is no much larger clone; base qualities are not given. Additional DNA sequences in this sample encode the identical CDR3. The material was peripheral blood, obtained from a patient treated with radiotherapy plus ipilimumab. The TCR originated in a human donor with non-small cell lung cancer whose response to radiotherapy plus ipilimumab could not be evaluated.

The CDR3 in this case is CASSYRTGGYGYTF. The nucleotide sequence reads as follows: TGTGCCAGCAGTTACCGGACAGGGGGTTATGGCTACACCTTC. The V and J segments used are TRBV6-5 and TRBJ1-2; a stretch of 10 junction bases matches TRBD1. V is cut back by 2 bases and J by 5 bases, with 2 bases in the junction unmatched. Looking up the germline V gene yields CDR1 MNHEY and CDR2 SVGAGI. Taken from cysteine to phenylalanine, the CDR3 has 14 residues. Of the read, only the CDR3 DNA is kept; its 42 bases are in frame from base 1.